Presented here are 23 T cell receptor beta chains from one specimen sequenced in a study of cytomegalovirus exposure and HLA in healthy donors. The protocol was immunoSEQ multiplex PCR, while the TCRdb copy is restricted to in-frame clones and leaves out a portion. The sample includes 150,000 or so clones, 86% seen only once; the top ten take about 22%. Sequencing was done on a sample of PBMCs. The receptor source for this set is a man aged 18 to 29 in good health and CMV-seropositive.

This clone was observed a handful of times. The V and J genes are TRBV7-2 and TRBJ2-5; 9 bases align to TRBD2. The CDR3 totals 16 residues. Germline assignment: CDR1 SGHTA and CDR2 FQGNSA. V gave up 1 base and J gave up 2 bases; unmatched junction bases: 5. CDR3 DNA sequence: TGTGCCAGCAGCTTAGTGGGCAGCGGGGGGCAAGAGACCCAGTACTTC. Amino acid sequence: CASSLVGSGGQETQYF.

The chain combines TRBV6-6 with TRBJ1-4; possible D gene TRBD1, 6 bases. Germline CDR1 is MNHNY and CDR2 is SVGAGI (reference sequence). Deletions cut 4 bases from V and 7 bases from J, with 13 bases between. This CDR3 region has 14 residues. The CDR3 loop reads CASSSTGKSEKLFF. CDR3 coding DNA: TGTGCCAGCAGTTCCACAGGGAAGAGTGAAAAACTGTTTTTT.

This rearrangement joins TRBV7-6 to TRBJ2-7, with 9 positions matching TRBD2. Unmatched junction bases numbered 5, after V lost 1 base and J lost 4 bases. Germline V gives CDR1 SGHVS, CDR2 FNYEAQ. There are 15 residues in the CDR3. CDR3 bases: TGTGCCAGCAGCTTAGATGCGGGAGGGGGATACGAGCAGTACTTC. Translated, it gives CASSLDAGGGYEQYF.

This rearrangement joins TRBV15 to TRBJ2-7, with 7 bases that match TRBD1. The V and J ends lost 0 bases and 0 bases, in that order; junction bases with no gene match: 2. Germline-derived CDR1 and CDR2 are LNHNV and YYDKDF (reference sequence). The CDR3 covers 15 residues. CDR3 in amino acids: CATSRDGDSSYEQYF. The DNA for the CDR3 is TGTGCCACCAGCAGAGATGGGGACAGCTCCTACGAGCAGTACTTC.

This chain joins TRBV30 and TRBJ1-3, with D possibly matching TRBD1 (5 bases). There are 15 residues in the CDR3. Deletions cut 1 base from V and 3 bases from J, with 13 bases between. Germline CDR1 reads GTSNPN; CDR2 reads SVGIG (reference sequence). CDR3 DNA: TGTGCCTGGAGTGACGGGGGTTTAGGTGGAAACACCATATATTTT. Protein sequence: CAWSDGGLGGNTIYF.

This clone was recorded only once. V gene TRBV19 combines with J gene TRBJ2-1, with D possibly TRBD1 on 5 matching bases. This CDR3 comprises 17 residues. Germline-derived CDR1 and CDR2 are LNHDA and SQIVND (reference sequence). V lost 6 bases to trimming and J lost 6 bases, with 24 bases between them. CDR3: CASSPRGRSLSGNEQFF. The DNA for the CDR3 is TGTGCCAGTAGCCCAAGGGGAAGGAGCCTTTCAGGCAATGAGCAGTTCTTC.

The CDR3 loop reads CASSIQHGSSYNEQFF. The CDR3 region has the DNA TGTGCCAGTAGTATCCAACATGGGAGCTCCTACAATGAGCAGTTCTTC. The chain employs TRBV19 and TRBJ2-1; TRBD2 is a possible D gene (5 bases). The CDR3 covers 16 residues. CDR1 and CDR2 (germline): LNHDA, SQIVND (reference sequence). Deletions cut 3 bases from V and 0 bases from J, with 12 bases between.

The CDR3 region is CASSPISGGNSYNEQFF. CDR3 DNA sequence: TGTGCCAGCTCACCAATCTCGGGAGGCAACTCCTACAATGAGCAGTTCTTC. This sequence joins TRBV18 and TRBJ2-1, with 7 bases identical to TRBD2. Germline-derived CDR1 and CDR2 are KGHSH and LQKENI. Germline trimming cut 2 bases from V and 0 bases from J; bases unmatched to any gene: 7. This CDR3 is built from 17 residues.

The CDR3 DNA sequence: TGTGCCTGGAGTGTAAGGGCTAGCGGGGCAACAGATACGCAGTATTTT. It yields the protein CAWSVRASGATDTQYF. The chain is built from TRBV30 and TRBJ2-3, with 9 bases identical to TRBD2. Looked up from germline, CDR1 is GTSNPN and CDR2 is SVGIG (reference sequence). The CDR3 runs to 16 residues. With 0 bases clipped from V and 3 bases from J, the junction kept 7 bases outside the gene matches.

V gene TRBV6-1 combines with J gene TRBJ2-2; no reliable D call. CDR3 size: 13 residues. Per the germline V gene, CDR1 is MNHNS and CDR2 is SASEGT. Trimming stripped 11 bases from V and 2 bases from J, with 12 bases between. The CDR3 DNA sequence: TGTGCCGCCGCGAGGAAAAACACCGGGGAGCTGTTTTTT. This sequence encodes CAAARKNTGELFF.

The J gene is TRBJ2-2, the V gene TRBV5-6; TRBD2 aligns across 11 bases. Germline V gene lookup returns CDR1 SGHDT and CDR2 YYEEEE. The V gene end was trimmed by 4 bases and the J gene end by 6 bases; junction bases not matched to a gene: 5. The CDR3 contains 15 residues. CDR3 sequence reads: CASSALAGVAGELFF. Here the CDR3 DNA reads TGTGCCAGCAGCGCACTAGCGGGAGTGGCCGGGGAGCTGTTTTTT.

This sequence joins TRBV7-2 and TRBJ2-7, with D possibly TRBD2 on 6 matching bases. Germline V gene sequence: CDR1 SGHTA, CDR2 FQGNSA. CDR3 length: 13 residues. V lost 3 bases and J lost 3, with 9 bases in between. The CDR3 loop is CASSFSGVYEQYF. CDR3 nucleotides: TGTGCCAGCAGCTTCTCGGGAGTCTACGAGCAGTACTTC.

The rearrangement uses TRBV5-1 and TRBJ2-3; 12 bases are a match to TRBD1. V trimming: 6 bases; J trimming: 8 bases; junction bases outside the gene matches: 10. Germline CDR1 SGHRS, CDR2 YFSETQ. CDR3 length equals 15 residues. The chain's CDR3 is CASTSGTGGGSTQYF. CDR3 nucleotides: TGCGCCAGCACCTCCGGGACAGGGGGCGGGTCTACGCAGTATTTT.

The chain is built from TRBV12-5 and TRBJ2-5; D is unresolved. The CDR3 is 11 residues long. The V end was cut by 5 bases, the J end by 3 bases, with 4 bases between. The germline V gene has CDR1 LGHNT and CDR2 FRNRAP. The chain's CDR3 is CASGIEETQYF. In DNA, the CDR3 is TGTGCTAGTGGTATAGAAGAGACCCAGTACTTC.

This rearrangement joins TRBV2 to TRBJ2-3; 15 bases fit TRBD2. Losses at the gene ends were 6 bases for V and 7 bases for J; bases not matched to a gene: 8. CDR1 and CDR2 from the germline V gene are SNHLY and FYNNEI. The CDR3 spans 16 residues. The CDR3 spells CASRPGTSGGPNTQYF. CDR3 bases: TGTGCCAGCAGACCCGGGACTAGCGGGGGGCCAAATACGCAGTATTTT.

The CDR3 loop reads CASSSAGAHSGNTIYF. CDR3 sequence (DNA): TGCGCCAGCAGCTCAGCAGGGGCCCACTCTGGAAACACCATATATTTT. The chain couples TRBV5-1 to TRBJ1-3; D is possibly TRBD1 (6 bases). The CDR3 runs to 16 residues. Trimming pared 3 bases from V and 0 bases from J, leaving 13 bases between. Germline CDR1 reads SGHRS; CDR2 reads YFSETQ.

The chain uses TRBV7-2 and TRBJ1-1, with D hard to call. The germline CDR1 and CDR2 sequences are SGHTA and FQGNSA. V was shortened by 5 bases and J by 1 base, with 5 bases between the two germline ends. CDR3 size: 12 residues. CDR3 nucleotide sequence: TGTGCCAGCAGCCCCTCGAACACTGAAGCTTTCTTT. Protein sequence: CASSPSNTEAFF.

In this sample, this clone turned up once. The gene calls are TRBV7-2 and TRBJ2-3; 9 nucleotides agree with TRBD1. V was clipped by 1 base and J by 8 bases; unmatched bases: 7. CDR1 is SGHTA and CDR2 is FQGNSA in the germline V gene. The CDR3 is 15 residues long. The CDR3 reads CASSLDRGPGGTQYF. In DNA form, the CDR3 reads TGTGCCAGCAGCTTAGACAGGGGGCCGGGGGGTACGCAGTATTTT.

The chain uses TRBV6-5 and TRBJ1-2, with TRBD1 as a possible D gene (5 bases). Trimming took off 0 bases at V and 4 bases at J, with 12 bases between the two ends. This CDR3 region has 15 residues. Germline V lookup: CDR1 MNHEY, CDR2 SVGAGI. The CDR3 DNA follows: TGTGCCAGCAGTTACTCGGGCAGGGCCCTCTATGGCTACACCTTC. Protein product: CASSYSGRALYGYTF.

The V gene is TRBV27, the J gene TRBJ2-5; D is possibly TRBD2 (5 bases). Germline CDR1 is MNHEY and CDR2 is SMNVEV (reference sequence). CDR3 length: 14 amino acids. The ends were cut back, 2 bases at V and 5 bases at J, with 12 bases in the middle. CDR3: CASSLGRTWETQYF. The CDR3 DNA reads TGTGCCAGCAGTTTAGGACGGACTTGGGAGACCCAGTACTTC.

The chain uses TRBV10-3 and TRBJ2-7; possibly TRBD2 for D (6 bases). Germline V gene lookup returns CDR1 ENHRY and CDR2 SYGVKD. This CDR3 region has 13 residues. With 8 bases removed from V and 0 bases from J, the gap between germline ends came to 11 bases. CDR3 sequence reads: CAIRRTTSYEQYF. CDR3 bases: TGTGCCATCCGACGGACTACCTCCTACGAGCAGTACTTC.

This rearrangement joins TRBV27 to TRBJ2-3; unclear D gene. V shed 3 bases and J shed 5 bases, with 12 bases lying between them. The germline V gene has CDR1 MNHEY and CDR2 SMNVEV (reference sequence). The CDR3 consists of 14 residues. CDR3 bases: TGTGCCAGCAGTTTCGGGTGGATTGGAGATACGCAGTATTTT. It specifies CASSFGWIGDTQYF.

The J gene is TRBJ2-1, the V gene TRBV9, with 16 positions matching TRBD2. Losses at the gene ends were 3 bases for V and 1 base for J; bases not matched to a gene: 16. Germline CDR1 SGDLS, CDR2 YYNGEE. The length of the CDR3 is 22 residues. CDR3 sequence (DNA): TGTGCCAGCAGCGACCCCACTGACTCCGGGACTAGCGGGGGGGCTTCCTACAATGAGCAGTTCTTC. This translates into CASSDPTDSGTSGGASYNEQFF.